The present TCR beta chain was sequenced within a study of regulatory T cells in long-lasting Graves disease. Time point defined: newly diagnosed GD, antithyroid drugs for less than 3 months. PBMC-derived RNA was used for the TCR library. This CDR3 region has 15 residues. The germline V gene has CDR1 MNHNS and CDR2 SASEGT. Between the trimmed V and J ends, which lost 4 bases and 0 bases, there was a span of 12 bases. The TCR beta library used iRepertoire HTBI primers with Arm-PCR amplification of CDR3. TCRdb processed the multiplex PCR reads anew with MiXCR; each CDR3 protein has one entry. The sample lists more than 300,000 distinct CDR3 sequences, about an eighth occurring once. The data also belong to a second study, concerning T cells in Graves' hyperthyroidism and ophthalmopathy. That source notes: Blood also showed most of the thyroid clonotypes that were expanded above 0.001.

The chain combines TRBV6-1 with TRBJ1-1; D is undetermined. Here the sequenced sample was peripheral blood mononuclear cells (PBMCs), taken at new diagnosis, from a patient treated with antithyroid drugs. This sequence was found in a woman between 18 and 29 years old with Graves disease. CDR3 residues: CASSVGGRMNTEAFF. CDR3 bases: TGTGCCAGCAGTGTGGGAGGGAGGATGAACACTGAAGCTTTCTTT.